The sequence of this T cell receptor (beta chain) was determined in a study of early T cells in non-severe SARS-CoV-2 infection. Study-wide background: The chains were unpaired, and the sequenced material was bulk RNA from unsorted whole blood. Findings and caveats of the study: Lookups in VDJdb leaned toward anti-spike CD8 responses and missed private and CD4 specificities.

At least ten counts were recorded for this clonotype. Its antigen is not identified. Each cDNA molecule carried a unique molecular identifier. TCRdb processed the 5' RACE reads anew with MiXCR; each CDR3 protein has one entry. The table shows some 54,000 distinct CDR3 sequences, with 8.5% to 10% occurring only once. V trimming: 3 bases; J trimming: 15 bases; junction bases outside the gene matches: 6. This CDR3 is 13 amino acids long. Germline CDR1 is SNHLY and CDR2 is FYNNEI. This sequence joins TRBV2 and TRBJ2-1, with TRBD2 identical over 12 bases. The clonotype originates from an adult who was a healthcare worker with PCR-confirmed SARS-CoV-2 infection or an uninfected control (not recorded which). Specimen: whole blood. The DNA for the CDR3 is TGTGCCAGCAGTGATCGACTAGCGGGAGTGTGGTTCTTC. Protein: CASSDRLAGVWFF.